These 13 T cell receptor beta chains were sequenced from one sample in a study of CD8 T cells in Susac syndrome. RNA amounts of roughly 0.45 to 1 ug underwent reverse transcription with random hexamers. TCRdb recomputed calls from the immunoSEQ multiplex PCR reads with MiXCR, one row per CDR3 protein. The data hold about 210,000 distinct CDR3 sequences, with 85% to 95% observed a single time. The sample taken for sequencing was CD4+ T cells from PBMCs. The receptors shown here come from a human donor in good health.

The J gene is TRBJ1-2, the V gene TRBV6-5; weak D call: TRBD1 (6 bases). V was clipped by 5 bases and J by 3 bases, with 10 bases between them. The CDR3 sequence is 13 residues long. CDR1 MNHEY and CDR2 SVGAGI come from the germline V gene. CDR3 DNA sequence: TGTGCCAGCAGTCGGACAGAGGACTATGGCTACACCTTC. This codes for CASSRTEDYGYTF.

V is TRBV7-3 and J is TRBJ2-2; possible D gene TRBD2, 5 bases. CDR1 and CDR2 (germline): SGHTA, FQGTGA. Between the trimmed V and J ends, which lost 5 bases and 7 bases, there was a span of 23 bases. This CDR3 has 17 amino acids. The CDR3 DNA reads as TGTGCCAGCAGCATCTCCGGGATACCCCCCATTAACGGGGAGCTGTTTTTT. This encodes CASSISGIPPINGELFF.

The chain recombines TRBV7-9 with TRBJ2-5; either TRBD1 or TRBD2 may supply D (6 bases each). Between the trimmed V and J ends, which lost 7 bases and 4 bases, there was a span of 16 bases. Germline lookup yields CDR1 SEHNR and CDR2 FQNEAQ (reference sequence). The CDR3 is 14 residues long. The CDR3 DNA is TGTGCCAGCATATTCTCGGGGGCCGGAGAGACCCAGTACTTC. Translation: CASIFSGAGETQYF.

The CDR3 DNA follows: TGTGCCAGCTCACCTACCGACAGGGGTTCCTACAATGAGCAGTTCTTC. This gives the protein CASSPTDRGSYNEQFF. The V and J genes are TRBV18 and TRBJ2-1; 8 bases are a match to TRBD1. Trimming removed 3 bases from V and 1 base from J; junction bases left unmatched: 5. CDR1 and CDR2 from the germline V gene are KGHSH and LQKENI. This CDR3 comprises 16 residues.

The chain's CDR3 is CASSQAGQSDYNEQFF. Written as DNA, the CDR3 is TGCGCCAGCAGCCAAGCCGGACAGAGCGACTACAATGAGCAGTTCTTC. This chain connects TRBV4-3 to TRBJ2-1; maybe TRBD1 (6 bases). Trimming pared 1 base from V and 3 bases from J, leaving 13 bases between. Per the germline V gene, CDR1 is LGHNA and CDR2 is YSLEER. This CDR3 has 16 amino acids.

The CDR3 region has the DNA TGCAGCGTTAGTGCAGTCTCGAACACTGAAGCTTTCTTT. The encoded protein is CSVSAVSNTEAFF. This chain connects TRBV29-1 to TRBJ1-1; D call uncertain. CDR1 SQVTM and CDR2 ANQGSEA come from the germline V gene. The CDR3 spans 13 residues. V was trimmed by 5 bases and J by 1 base, leaving 11 bases between them.

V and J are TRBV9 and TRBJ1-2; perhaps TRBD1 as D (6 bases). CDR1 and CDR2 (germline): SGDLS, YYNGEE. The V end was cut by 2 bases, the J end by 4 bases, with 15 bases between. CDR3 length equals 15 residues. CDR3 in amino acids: CASSVGGGESYGYTF. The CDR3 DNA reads TGTGCCAGCAGCGTGGGGGGCGGGGAATCCTATGGCTACACCTTC.

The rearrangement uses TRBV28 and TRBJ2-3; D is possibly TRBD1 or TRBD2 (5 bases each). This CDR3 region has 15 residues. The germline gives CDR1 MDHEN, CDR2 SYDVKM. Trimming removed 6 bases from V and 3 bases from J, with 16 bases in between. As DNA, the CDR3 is TGTGCCAGCAGCCCTTGGGACCGGAGGACAGATACGCAGTATTTT. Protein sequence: CASSPWDRRTDTQYF.

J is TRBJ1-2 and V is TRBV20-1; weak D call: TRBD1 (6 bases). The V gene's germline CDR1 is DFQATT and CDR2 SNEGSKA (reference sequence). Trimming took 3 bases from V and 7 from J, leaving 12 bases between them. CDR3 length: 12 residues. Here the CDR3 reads CSARRGAGGYTF. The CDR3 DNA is TGCAGTGCTAGGCGGGGGGCAGGTGGCTACACCTTC.

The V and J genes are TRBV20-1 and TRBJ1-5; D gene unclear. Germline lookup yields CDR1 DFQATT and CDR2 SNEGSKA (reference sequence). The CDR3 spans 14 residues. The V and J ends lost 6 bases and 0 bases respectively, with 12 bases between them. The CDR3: CSASRAISNQPQHF. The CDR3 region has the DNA TGCAGTGCCTCCCGGGCAATTAGCAATCAGCCCCAGCATTTT.

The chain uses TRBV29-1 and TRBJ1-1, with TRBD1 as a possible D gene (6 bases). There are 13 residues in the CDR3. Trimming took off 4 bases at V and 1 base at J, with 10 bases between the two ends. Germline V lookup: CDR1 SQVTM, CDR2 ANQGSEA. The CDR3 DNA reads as TGCAGCGTTGTCCCGGGACAGAACACTGAAGCTTTCTTT. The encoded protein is CSVVPGQNTEAFF. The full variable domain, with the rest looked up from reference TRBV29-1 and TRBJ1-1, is SAVISQKPSRDICQRGTSLTIQCQVDSQVTMMFWYRQQPGQSLTLIATANQGSEATYESGFVIDKFPISRPNLTFSTLTVSNMSPEDSSIYLCSVVPGQNTEAFFGQGTRLTVV.

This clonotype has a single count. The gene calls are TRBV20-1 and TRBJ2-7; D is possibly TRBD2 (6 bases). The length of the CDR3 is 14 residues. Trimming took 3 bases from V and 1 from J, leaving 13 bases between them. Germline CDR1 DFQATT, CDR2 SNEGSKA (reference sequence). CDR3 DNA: TGCAGTGCTAGGTGGGCAGGGACTTCCTACGAGCAGTACTTC. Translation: CSARWAGTSYEQYF.

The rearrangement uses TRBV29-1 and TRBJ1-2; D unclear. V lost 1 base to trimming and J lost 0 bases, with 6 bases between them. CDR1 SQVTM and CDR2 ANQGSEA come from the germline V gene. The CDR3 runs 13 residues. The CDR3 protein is CSVEGASNYGYTF. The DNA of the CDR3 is TGCAGCGTTGAAGGGGCTTCTAACTATGGCTACACCTTC.